A single sample is the source of the 24 T cell receptor beta chains below, sequenced in a study of CXCR3-negative and CXCR3-positive naive CD8 T cells. The authors prepared UMI-labeled TRB cDNA libraries by 5' RACE. No DNA is given; TCRdb re-called the 5' RACE reads and lists each CDR3 protein once. This sample's table reports about 130,000 distinct CDR3 sequences. Sequencing was done on a sample of naive CXCR3- CD8+ T cells from blood. Noted subset: CD45RO-CCR7+CD27+CD95- naive CD8+ T cells lacking CXCR3 (TNR3-). Source of these receptors: a human donor in good health. Some clones in this sample may be carry-over from other donors' samples.

The rearrangement uses TRBV21-1 and TRBJ2-7. TRBV21-1 is listed as a pseudogene. The CDR3 runs to 13 residues. The CDR3 reads CASSSERAYEQYF.

The V and J genes are TRBV19 and TRBJ1-1; TCRdb reports TRBD1, a call that lacks DNA to check it against. This CDR3 has 14 residues. Germline V gene lookup returns CDR1 LNHDA and CDR2 SQIVND (reference sequence). CDR3 residues: CASSLQGLNTEAFF.

The chain combines TRBV27 with TRBJ2-2; TCRdb designates TRBD1, a call that cannot be tested without DNA. Germline CDR1 is MNHEY and CDR2 is SMNVEV (reference sequence). CDR3 length: 17 residues. CDR3 protein: CASSLTSGPTNTGELFF.

This rearrangement joins TRBV10-1 to TRBJ2-7; TCRdb returns TRBD1, unconfirmable since there is no DNA. This CDR3 is built from 13 residues. Per germline, CDR1 WNHNN and CDR2 SYGVQD (reference sequence). CDR3 sequence: CASRPGQLNEQYF.

The gene calls are TRBV21-1 and TRBJ1-1. TRBV21-1 is an annotated pseudogene. The CDR3 is 17 amino acids. The CDR3 here is CASSASTTGFMNTEAFF.

This rearrangement joins TRBV15 to TRBJ2-2; TCRdb's D call of TRBD1 is untestable without DNA. The CDR3 loop spans 18 amino acids. Germline V gene data show CDR1 as LNHNV and CDR2 as YYDKDF (reference sequence). The CDR3 here is CATSRDRRGRRATGELFF.

The V and J genes are TRBV11-2 and TRBJ2-5; lacking DNA, the TRBD2 call made by TCRdb goes unchecked. The CDR3 consists of 17 residues. CDR1 and CDR2 from the germline V gene are SGHAT and FQNNGV. This CDR3 is CASSPPRGLAGVETQYF.

The J gene is TRBJ2-1, the V gene TRBV29-1; the D call from TCRdb, TRBD2, cannot be confirmed without DNA. Germline CDR1 reads SQVTM; CDR2 reads ANQGSEA. The CDR3 is 15 amino acids. The CDR3 protein is CSVEGGNGPTNEQFF.

The chain uses TRBV25-1 and TRBJ2-2; without DNA, the TCRdb call of TRBD1 cannot be checked. This CDR3 has 15 residues. Germline V CDR1 and CDR2: MGHDK, SYGVNS. CDR3 residues: CASSVRTSPTGELFF.

The CDR3 reads CSVEEQGAQETQYF. This chain uses TRBV29-1 with TRBJ2-5; as DNA is missing, the TRBD1 call by TCRdb cannot be tested. CDR3 length: 14 amino acids. CDR1 and CDR2 (germline): SQVTM, ANQGSEA.

This chain uses TRBV29-1 with TRBJ1-2; as DNA is missing, the TRBD1 call by TCRdb cannot be tested. The length of the CDR3 is 13 residues. CDR1 and CDR2 (germline): SQVTM, ANQGSEA. CDR3 residues: CSVPRRGPHGYTF.

This chain uses TRBV29-1 with TRBJ2-7; the D gene TCRdb calls, TRBD1, cannot be checked with no DNA. CDR3 length equals 13 residues. Germline values: CDR1 SQVTM, CDR2 ANQGSEA. CDR3 loop: CSVELGVPYEQYF.

The chain uses TRBV4-3 and TRBJ2-2; TCRdb designates TRBD2, a call that cannot be tested without DNA. Germline V lookup: CDR1 LGHNA, CDR2 YSLEER. This CDR3 has 18 residues. The CDR3: CASSQVRAGEGPNGELFF.

The rearrangement uses TRBV6-5 and TRBJ2-7. This CDR3 is 15 amino acids long. Germline CDR1 is MNHEY and CDR2 is SVGAGI. CDR3: CASSYSLDWSYEQYF.

The chain joins TRBV7-9 to TRBJ2-7; TCRdb lists TRBD2, though no DNA is available to test this call. The germline CDR1 and CDR2 sequences are SEHNR and FQNEAQ (reference sequence). The CDR3 is made up of 13 amino acids. This CDR3 reads CASSYGGDNEQYF.

V and J are TRBV7-6 and TRBJ2-5; as DNA is missing, the TRBD2 call by TCRdb cannot be tested. Germline lookup yields CDR1 SGHVS and CDR2 FNYEAQ. CDR3 length: 15 residues. CDR3 region: CASSPLWEGVETQYF.

V is TRBV29-1 and J is TRBJ1-1; the TRBD1 assignment by TCRdb is unverifiable without DNA. Germline CDR1 reads SQVTM; CDR2 reads ANQGSEA. The CDR3 consists of 13 residues. The CDR3 protein is CSAPGQENTEAFF.

The gene calls are TRBV14 and TRBJ2-5; as DNA is missing, the TRBD2 call by TCRdb cannot be tested. Looked up from germline, CDR1 is SGHDN and CDR2 is FVKESK. This CDR3 comprises 19 residues. This CDR3 is CASSQVNDPGLAEKETQYF.

The chain couples TRBV11-2 to TRBJ2-2. This CDR3 has 11 amino acids. Germline V gene lookup returns CDR1 SGHAT and CDR2 FQNNGV. This CDR3 is CASSSYGELFF.

The chain uses TRBV6-6 and TRBJ2-1; with no DNA, the TCRdb D assignment of TRBD2 cannot be verified. The CDR3 loop spans 14 amino acids. The V gene's germline CDR1 is MNHNY and CDR2 SVGAGI (reference sequence). CDR3 protein: CASSYKVAGHEQFF.

This chain's CDR3 is CASGFRGRSEAFF. This chain connects TRBV28 to TRBJ1-1; TCRdb returns TRBD1, unconfirmable since there is no DNA. This CDR3 is 13 amino acids long. Germline V gene data show CDR1 as MDHEN and CDR2 as SYDVKM.

V and J are TRBV6-6 and TRBJ1-1; TCRdb picks TRBD1, but there is no DNA to check that call. Germline lookup yields CDR1 MNHNY and CDR2 SVGAGI (reference sequence). This CDR3 contains 14 residues. The CDR3 spells CASSLRTGGDEAFF.

The rearrangement links TRBV12-3 or TRBV12-4 to TRBJ2-5; the D call of TRBD1 rests on TCRdb alone, since no DNA is present to check it. This CDR3 comprises 17 residues. CDR3 sequence reads: CASLGDPHPTYQETQYF.

The chain joins TRBV6-1 to TRBJ2-6. The germline CDR1 and CDR2 sequences are MNHNS and SASEGT. The CDR3 runs 20 residues. The CDR3 loop is CASSEALGERLVSGANVLTF.